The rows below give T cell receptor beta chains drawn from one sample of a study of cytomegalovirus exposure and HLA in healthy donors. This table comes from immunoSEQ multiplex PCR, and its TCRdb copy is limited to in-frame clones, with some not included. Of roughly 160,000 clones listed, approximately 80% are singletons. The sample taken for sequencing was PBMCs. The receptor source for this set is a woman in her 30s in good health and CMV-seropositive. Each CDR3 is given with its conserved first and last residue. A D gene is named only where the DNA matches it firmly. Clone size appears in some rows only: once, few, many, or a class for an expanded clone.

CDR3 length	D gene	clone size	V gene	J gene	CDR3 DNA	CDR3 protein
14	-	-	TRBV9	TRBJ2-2	TGTGCCAGCAGCGTAGGGACATCTACCGGGGAGCTGTTTTTT	CASSVGTSTGELFF
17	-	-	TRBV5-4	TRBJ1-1	TGTGCCAGCAGCTTGGCTTTGACAGCTGTCGAGAACACTGAAGCTTTCTTT	CASSLALTAVENTEAFF
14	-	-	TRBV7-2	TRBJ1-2	TGTGCCAGCAGCCCCCACGGGGGTGGTTATGGCTACACCTTC	CASSPHGGGYGYTF
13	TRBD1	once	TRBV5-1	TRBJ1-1	TGCGCCAGCAGCTCGGGACAGGGCACTGAAGCTTTCTTT	CASSSGQGTEAFF
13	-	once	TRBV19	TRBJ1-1	TGTGCCAGTAGTACATCTATAGGGGCTGAAGCTTTCTTT	CASSTSIGAEAFF
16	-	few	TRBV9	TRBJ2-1	TGTGCCAGCAGCGTAGCCGCGGCCTGGGTTTTGAATGAGCAGTTCTTC	CASSVAAAWVLNEQFF
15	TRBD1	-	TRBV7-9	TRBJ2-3	TGTGCCAGCAGCTTGAGGACAGGGGTGGGAGATACGCAGTATTTT	CASSLRTGVGDTQYF
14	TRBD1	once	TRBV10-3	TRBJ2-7	TGTGCCATCAGTGGAGGGACAGGGGTCTACGAGCAGTACTTC	CAISGGTGVYEQYF
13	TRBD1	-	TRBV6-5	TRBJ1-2	TGTGCCAGCAGTTACAGCGGACAGGGGGAGTACACCTTC	CASSYSGQGEYTF
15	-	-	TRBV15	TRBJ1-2	TGTGCCACCAGCGGAGGGACACTATACAACTATGGCTACACCTTC	CATSGGTLYNYGYTF
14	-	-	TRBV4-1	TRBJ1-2	TGCGCCAGCAGCCAAAGTGACAGGCCCTATGGCTACACCTTC	CASSQSDRPYGYTF
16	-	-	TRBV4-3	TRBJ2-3	TGCGCCAGCAGCCGCGAGGACAGGCGGGGGGTAGATACGCAGTATTTT	CASSREDRRGVDTQYF
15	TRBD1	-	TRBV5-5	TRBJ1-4	TGTGCCAGCAGCCCCGATGTTGGACAGGGAGAAAAACTGTTTTTT	CASSPDVGQGEKLFF
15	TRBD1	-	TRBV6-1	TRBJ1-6	TGTGCCAGCATCACCGGACAGGGAGGGTATTCACCCCTCCACTTT	CASITGQGGYSPLHF
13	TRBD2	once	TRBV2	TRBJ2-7	TGTGCCAGCATCTATCGGGAGGGACCAGAGCAGTACTTC	CASIYREGPEQYF
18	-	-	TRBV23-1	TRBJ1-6	TGCGCCAGCAGTCAATTCATAGGCATCAGGGTTGATAATTCACCCCTCCACTTT	CASSQFIGIRVDNSPLHF
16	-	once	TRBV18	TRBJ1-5	TGTGCCAGCTCATCCCGGGCGGGTGGTGGCAATCAGCCCCAGCATTTT	CASSSRAGGGNQPQHF
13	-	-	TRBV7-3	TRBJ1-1	TGTGCCAGCAGCGCGCAGGTGAACACTGAAGCTTTCTTT	CASSAQVNTEAFF
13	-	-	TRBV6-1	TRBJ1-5	TGTGCCAGCAGTGATCAGAGCAATCAGCCCCAGCATTTT	CASSDQSNQPQHF
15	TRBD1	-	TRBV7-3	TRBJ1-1	TGTGCCAGCAGCGCGTACGGGACAGGGGTAGGTGAAGCTTTCTTT	CASSAYGTGVGEAFF
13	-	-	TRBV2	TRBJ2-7	TGTGCCAGCAGTGGGCAGGGGCGAGACGAGCAGTACTTC	CASSGQGRDEQYF
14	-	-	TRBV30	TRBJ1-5	TGTGCCTGGAATGTGGGGGCCGGCAATCAGCCCCAGCATTTT	CAWNVGAGNQPQHF
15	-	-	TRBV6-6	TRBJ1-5	TGTGCCAGCAGCTTCAGCGGCGGGGTACATCAGCCCCAGCATTTT	CASSFSGGVHQPQHF
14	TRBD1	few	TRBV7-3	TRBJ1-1	TGTGCCAGCAGCGCCGGGACAGGGGACACTGAAGCTTTCTTT	CASSAGTGDTEAFF
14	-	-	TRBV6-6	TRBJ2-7	TGTGCCAGCAGTTACAGTGGACAGTTCTACGAGCAGTACTTC	CASSYSGQFYEQYF